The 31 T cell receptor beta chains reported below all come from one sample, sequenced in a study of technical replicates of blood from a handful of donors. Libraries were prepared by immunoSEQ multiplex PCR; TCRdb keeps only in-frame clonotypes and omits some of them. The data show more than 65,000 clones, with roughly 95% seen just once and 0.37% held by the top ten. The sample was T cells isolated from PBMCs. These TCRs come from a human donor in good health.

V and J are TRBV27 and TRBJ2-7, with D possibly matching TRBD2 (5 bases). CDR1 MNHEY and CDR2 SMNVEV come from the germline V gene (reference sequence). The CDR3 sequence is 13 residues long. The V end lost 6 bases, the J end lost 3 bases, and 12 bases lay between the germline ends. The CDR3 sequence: CASSPYEGYEQYF. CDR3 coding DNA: TGTGCCAGCAGCCCCTATGAGGGCTACGAGCAGTACTTC.

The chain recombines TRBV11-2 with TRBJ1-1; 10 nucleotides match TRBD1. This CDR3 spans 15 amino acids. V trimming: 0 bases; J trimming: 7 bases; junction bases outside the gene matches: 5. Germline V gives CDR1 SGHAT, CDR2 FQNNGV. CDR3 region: CASSLDWTGGDEAFF. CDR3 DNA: TGTGCCAGCAGCTTAGATTGGACAGGGGGTGATGAAGCTTTCTTT.

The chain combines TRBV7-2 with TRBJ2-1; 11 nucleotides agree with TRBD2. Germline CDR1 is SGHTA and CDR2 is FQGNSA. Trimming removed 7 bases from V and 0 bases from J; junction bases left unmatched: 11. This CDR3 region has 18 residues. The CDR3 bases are TGTGCCAGCAATTCGGGACTAGCGGCCTGGAGCTCCTACAATGAGCAGTTCTTC. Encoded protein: CASNSGLAAWSSYNEQFF.

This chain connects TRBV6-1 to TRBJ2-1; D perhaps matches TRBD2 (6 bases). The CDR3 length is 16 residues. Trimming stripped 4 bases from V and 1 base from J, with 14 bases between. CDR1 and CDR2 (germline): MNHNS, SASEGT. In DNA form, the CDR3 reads TGTGCCAGCAGTGCGACTAGTCGGTCTTCCTACAATGAGCAGTTCTTC. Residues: CASSATSRSSYNEQFF.

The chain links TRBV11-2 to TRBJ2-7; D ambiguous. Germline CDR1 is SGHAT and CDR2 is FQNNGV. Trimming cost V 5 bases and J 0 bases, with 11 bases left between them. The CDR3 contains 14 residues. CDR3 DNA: TGTGCCAGCAGCATAGGACGGAGCTCCTACGAGCAGTACTTC. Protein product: CASSIGRSSYEQYF.

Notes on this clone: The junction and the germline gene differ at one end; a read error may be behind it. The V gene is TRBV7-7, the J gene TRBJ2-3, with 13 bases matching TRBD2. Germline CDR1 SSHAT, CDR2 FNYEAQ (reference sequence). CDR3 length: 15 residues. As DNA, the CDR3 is TGTGCTAGCAGCCCCGGACTAGCGGGAGCAGATACGCAGTATTTT. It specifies CASSPGLAGADTQYF.

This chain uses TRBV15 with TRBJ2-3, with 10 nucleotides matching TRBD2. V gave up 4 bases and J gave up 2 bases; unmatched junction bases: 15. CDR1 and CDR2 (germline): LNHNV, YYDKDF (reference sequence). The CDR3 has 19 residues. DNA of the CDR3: TGTGCCACCAGCACGACTGACCTTACAGCGGGAGGGTACACAGATACGCAGTATTTT. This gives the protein CATSTTDLTAGGYTDTQYF.

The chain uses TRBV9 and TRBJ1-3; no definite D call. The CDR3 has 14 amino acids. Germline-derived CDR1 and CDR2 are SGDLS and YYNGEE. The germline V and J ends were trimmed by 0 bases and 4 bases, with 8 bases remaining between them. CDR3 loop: CASSVGRSGNTIYF. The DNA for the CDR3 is TGTGCCAGCAGCGTAGGCAGGTCAGGAAACACCATATATTTT.

The CDR3 here is CASREGLFSYEQYF. The DNA for the CDR3 is TGTGCCAGCAGGGAGGGCCTTTTCTCCTACGAGCAGTACTTC. The rearrangement links TRBV2 to TRBJ2-7; TRBD2 is a possible D gene (6 bases). The germline CDR1 and CDR2 sequences are SNHLY and FYNNEI. V was cut by 6 bases and J by 0 bases, with 12 bases left in between. The CDR3 spans 14 residues.

The CDR3 sequence: CASSFPQGSGNTIYF. In DNA form, the CDR3 reads TGTGCCAGCAGCTTCCCACAGGGCTCTGGAAACACCATATATTTT. The rearrangement uses TRBV5-4 and TRBJ1-3; tentative D call: TRBD1 (6 bases). Germline-derived CDR1 and CDR2 are SGHNT and YYREEE (reference sequence). The CDR3 runs 15 residues. V lost 2 bases, J lost 0 bases, and 9 bases lay in between.

The CDR3 here is CASSYSSRTEAFF. The CDR3 bases are TGTGCCAGCAGTTACTCGAGCCGAACTGAAGCTTTCTTT. This chain joins TRBV6-5 and TRBJ1-1; D is undetermined. The ends were cut back, 0 bases at V and 5 bases at J, with 7 bases in the middle. The length of the CDR3 is 13 residues. Per the germline V gene, CDR1 is MNHEY and CDR2 is SVGAGI.

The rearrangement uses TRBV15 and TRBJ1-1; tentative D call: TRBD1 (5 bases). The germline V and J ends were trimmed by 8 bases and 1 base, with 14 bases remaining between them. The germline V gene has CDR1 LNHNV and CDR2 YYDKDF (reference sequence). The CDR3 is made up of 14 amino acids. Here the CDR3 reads CATGGEFPNTEAFF. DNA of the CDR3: TGTGCCACCGGGGGGGAATTCCCGAACACTGAAGCTTTCTTT.

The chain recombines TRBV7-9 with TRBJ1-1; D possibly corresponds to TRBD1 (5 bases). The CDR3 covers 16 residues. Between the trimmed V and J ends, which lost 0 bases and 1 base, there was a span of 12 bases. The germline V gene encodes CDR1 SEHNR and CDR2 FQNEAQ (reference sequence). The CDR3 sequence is CASSLAPGGGNTEAFF. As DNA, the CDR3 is TGTGCCAGCAGCTTAGCGCCTGGGGGGGGGAACACTGAAGCTTTCTTT.

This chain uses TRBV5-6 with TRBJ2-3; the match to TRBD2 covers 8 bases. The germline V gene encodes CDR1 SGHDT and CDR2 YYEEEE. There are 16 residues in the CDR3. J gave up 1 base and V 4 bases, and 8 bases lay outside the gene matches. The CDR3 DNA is TGTGCCAGCAGCCTACCGGGAGCGGGAGGCACAGATACGCAGTATTTT. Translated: CASSLPGAGGTDTQYF.

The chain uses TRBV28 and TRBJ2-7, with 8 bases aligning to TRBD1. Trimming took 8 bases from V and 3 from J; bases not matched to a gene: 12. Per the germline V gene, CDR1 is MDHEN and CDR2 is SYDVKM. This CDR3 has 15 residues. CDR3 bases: TGTGCCAGCTGGGGATCGGGACAGGAGTTCTACGAGCAGTACTTC. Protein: CASWGSGQEFYEQYF.

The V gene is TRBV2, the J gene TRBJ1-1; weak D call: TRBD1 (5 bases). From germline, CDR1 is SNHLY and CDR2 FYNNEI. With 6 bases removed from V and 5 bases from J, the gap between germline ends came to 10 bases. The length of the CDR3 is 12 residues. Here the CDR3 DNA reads TGTGCCAGCAGGGGGCTGGGGACTGAAGCTTTCTTT. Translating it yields CASRGLGTEAFF.

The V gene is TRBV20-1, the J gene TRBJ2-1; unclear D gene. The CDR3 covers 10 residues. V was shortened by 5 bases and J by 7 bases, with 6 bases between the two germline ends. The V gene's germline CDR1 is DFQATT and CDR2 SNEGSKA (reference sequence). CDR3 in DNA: TGCAGTGCTGCCAGAAATGAGCAGTTCTTC. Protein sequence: CSAARNEQFF.

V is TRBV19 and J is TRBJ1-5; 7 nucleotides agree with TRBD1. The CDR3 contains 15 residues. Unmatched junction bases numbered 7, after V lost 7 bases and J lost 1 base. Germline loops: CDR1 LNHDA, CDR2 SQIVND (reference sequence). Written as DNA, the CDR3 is TGTGCCAGTATAGGGGGCAGAGCCAGCAATCAGCCCCAGCATTTT. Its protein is CASIGGRASNQPQHF.

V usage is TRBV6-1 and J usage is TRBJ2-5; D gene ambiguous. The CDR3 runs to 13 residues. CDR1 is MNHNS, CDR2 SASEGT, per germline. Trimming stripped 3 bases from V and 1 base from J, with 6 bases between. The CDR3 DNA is TGTGCCAGCAGTGATGCTATCCAAGAGACCCAGTACTTC. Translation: CASSDAIQETQYF.

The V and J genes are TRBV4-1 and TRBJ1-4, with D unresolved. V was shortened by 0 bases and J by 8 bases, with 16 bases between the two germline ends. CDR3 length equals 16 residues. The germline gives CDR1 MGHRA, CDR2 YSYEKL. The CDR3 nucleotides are TGCGCCAGCAGCCAAGAAGCTGCTTGGTCGGGGGAAAAACTGTTTTTT. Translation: CASSQEAAWSGEKLFF.

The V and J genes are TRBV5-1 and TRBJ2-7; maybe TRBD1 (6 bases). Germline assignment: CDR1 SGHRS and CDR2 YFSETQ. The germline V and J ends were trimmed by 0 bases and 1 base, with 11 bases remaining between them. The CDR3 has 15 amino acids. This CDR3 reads CASSLVPGASYEQYF. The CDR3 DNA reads TGCGCCAGCAGCTTGGTCCCAGGGGCGTCCTACGAGCAGTACTTC.

The CDR3 reads CASSLDSGTDTQYF. In nucleotides, the CDR3 is TGTGCCAGCAGCTTGGACTCGGGCACAGATACGCAGTATTTT. The chain carries TRBV7-6 and TRBJ2-3; D possibly corresponds to TRBD2 (5 bases). Germline V gene lookup returns CDR1 SGHVS and CDR2 FNYEAQ. The CDR3 is 14 residues long. The V end was cut by 3 bases, the J end by 1 base, with 8 bases between. The variable domain in full, with the rest retrieved from reference TRBV7-6 and TRBJ2-3, is GAGVSQSPRYKVTKRGQDVALRCDPISGHVSLYWYRQALGQGPEFLTYFNYEAQQDKSGLPNDRFSAERPEGSISTLTIQRTEQRDSAMYRCASSLDSGTDTQYFGPGTRLTVL.

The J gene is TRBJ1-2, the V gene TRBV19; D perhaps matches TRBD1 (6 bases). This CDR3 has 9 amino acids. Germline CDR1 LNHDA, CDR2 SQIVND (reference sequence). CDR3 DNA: TGTACAGGGACATTTGGCTACACCTTC. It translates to CTGTFGYTF.

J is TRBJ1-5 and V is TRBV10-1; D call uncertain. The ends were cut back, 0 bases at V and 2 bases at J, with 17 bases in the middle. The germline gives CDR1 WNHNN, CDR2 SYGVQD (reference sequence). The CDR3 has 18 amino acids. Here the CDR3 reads CASSESPEGQAGNQPQHF. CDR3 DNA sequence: TGCGCCAGCAGTGAGTCTCCTGAGGGCCAGGCGGGCAATCAGCCCCAGCATTTT.

The CDR3: CASSQEGGEAAAGDNEQFF. The CDR3 DNA reads as TGCGCCAGCAGCCAAGAGGGGGGGGAAGCGGCCGCGGGGGACAATGAGCAGTTCTTC. The rearrangement links TRBV4-1 to TRBJ2-1, with TRBD2 identical over 7 bases. V dropped 0 bases and J dropped 5; count of bases not matched to a gene: 16. Germline assignment: CDR1 MGHRA and CDR2 YSYEKL. The CDR3 has 19 amino acids.

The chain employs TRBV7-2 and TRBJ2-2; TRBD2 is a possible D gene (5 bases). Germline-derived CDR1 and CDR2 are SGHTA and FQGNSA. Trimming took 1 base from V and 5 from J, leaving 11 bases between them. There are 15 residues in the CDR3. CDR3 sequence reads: CASSLGGRRTGELFF. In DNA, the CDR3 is TGTGCCAGCAGCTTAGGAGGGAGAAGGACCGGGGAGCTGTTTTTT.

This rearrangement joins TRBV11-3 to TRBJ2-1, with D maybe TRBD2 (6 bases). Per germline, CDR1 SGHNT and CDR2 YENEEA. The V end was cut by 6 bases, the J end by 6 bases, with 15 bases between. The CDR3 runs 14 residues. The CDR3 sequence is CASSLRDSPNEQFF. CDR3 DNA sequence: TGTGCCAGCAGTCTCAGGGACTCTCCCAATGAGCAGTTCTTC.

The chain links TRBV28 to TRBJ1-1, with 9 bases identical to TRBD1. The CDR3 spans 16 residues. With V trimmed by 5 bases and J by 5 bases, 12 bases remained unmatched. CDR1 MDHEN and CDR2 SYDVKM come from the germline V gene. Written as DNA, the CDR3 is TGTGCCAGCAGTGGCGGGACAGGGAAGGTGAGAACTGAAGCTTTCTTT. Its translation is CASSGGTGKVRTEAFF.

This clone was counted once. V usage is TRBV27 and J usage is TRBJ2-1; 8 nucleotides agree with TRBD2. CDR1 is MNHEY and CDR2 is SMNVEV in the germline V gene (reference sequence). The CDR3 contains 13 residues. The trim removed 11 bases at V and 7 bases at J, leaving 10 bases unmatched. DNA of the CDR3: TGTGCCTGCGGGGCTAGCGGGTTTAATGAGCAGTTCTTC. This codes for CACGASGFNEQFF.

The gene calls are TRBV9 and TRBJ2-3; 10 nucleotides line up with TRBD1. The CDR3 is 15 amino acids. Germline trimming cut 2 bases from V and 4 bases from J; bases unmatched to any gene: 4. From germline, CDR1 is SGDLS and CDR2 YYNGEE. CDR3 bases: TGTGCCAGCAGCGTCGGGACAGGGGTACCAGATACGCAGTATTTT. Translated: CASSVGTGVPDTQYF.

CDR3 bases: TGTGCCAGCAGTGAAACGGGTACTGAAGCTTTCTTT. This translates into CASSETGTEAFF. V usage is TRBV2 and J usage is TRBJ1-1; no clear D. Per germline, CDR1 SNHLY and CDR2 FYNNEI. CDR3 length: 12 residues. The V and J ends lost 2 bases and 5 bases respectively, with 6 bases between them.